This record concerns one TCR beta chain sequence. The antigen remains undetermined. TCRdb processed the 5' RACE reads anew with MiXCR; each CDR3 protein has one entry. The sample carries about 390,000 distinct CDR3 sequences, 20% to 25% recorded once. The sample originates from a study of T-cell memory formation after mild COVID-19. General study findings and limits: Cross-reactive memory appears to have joined, as suggested by some responding clones showing up in pre-infection memory. While clones contracting from day 15 to 85 were balanced between CD4 and CD8, later expanders leaned CD4+. Clones that contracted clustered mainly in CM and EM if CD4+ and in EMRA if CD8+. Unconfirmed was the SARS-CoV-2 specificity of second-wave clones that peaked on day 37.

This CDR3 has 14 amino acids. Germline V gene lookup returns CDR1 DFQATT and CDR2 SNEGSKA (reference sequence). V shed 5 bases and J 5 bases; nucleotides not matched to a gene: 10. Material: PBMCs or a T cell subset sorted from them (not recorded which). The sequence derives from an adult woman who had mild COVID-19 (a few samples of this study predate the infection). Cell type and time point are not known. J is TRBJ2-5 and V is TRBV20-1; 8 nucleotides agree with TRBD1. The CDR3 loop reads CSAGSGQGLETQYF. The CDR3 DNA follows: TGCAGTGCTGGAAGTGGACAGGGTCTCGAGACCCAGTACTTC.